This T cell receptor (beta chain) came from a study of shared clonotypes between healthy human individuals. The study's findings and limits: For naive CD4 cells, 5% to 6.5% of clonotypes were shared across a few donors.

Concerning this clone: What it recognizes is unknown. Other DNA sequences of this sample code for an identical CDR3.

The CDR3 is made up of 12 amino acids. The germline CDR1 and CDR2 sequences are SGHRS and YFSETQ. Trimming left V 4 bases short and J 1 base short, with 5 bases between. Over several immunoSEQ plates, each subset's genomic DNA was distributed in even portions. Sequenced by immunoSEQ multiplex PCR; TCRdb stores in-frame clones only, minus some. The sample holds approximately 2.1 million clones; approximately 95% are singletons and the top ten take about 0.39%. The chain recombines TRBV5-1 with TRBJ1-1; D gene ambiguous. This TCR came from a man younger than 30 in good health. Some clones in this sample may be carry-over from other donors' samples. Sample: naive CD4+ T cells from PBMCs. Subset indicated: CD45RA+ positively selected. CDR3 nucleotide sequence: TGCGCCAGCAGCCTCACGAACACTGAAGCTTTCTTT. Encoded protein: CASSLTNTEAFF.